A single sample gave rise to the 2 T cell receptor beta chains below, sequenced in a study of blood T cells in healthy people across ages. Primed by a sample-barcoded 5' primer and a J-beta primer mix, a second PCR proceeded for about 6 to 11 cycles. MiXCR was run by TCRdb on the 5' RACE reads, yielding one entry per CDR3 protein. The table has some 1.4 million distinct CDR3 sequences, 42% seen once. Specimen: blood. The receptors here all came from a woman in her late teens or twenties in good health.

The chain links TRBV3-1 to TRBJ2-1; D call uncertain. The CDR3 sequence is 14 residues long. V lost 2 bases, J lost 6 bases, and 11 bases lay in between. The germline V gene has CDR1 LGHDT and CDR2 YNNKEL (reference sequence). CDR3 loop: CASSQSGGVNEQFF. CDR3 coding DNA: TGTGCCAGCAGCCAATCTGGTGGGGTCAATGAGCAGTTCTTC.

The chain combines TRBV20-1 with TRBJ2-7, with 9 positions matching TRBD2. The CDR3 spans 15 residues. From germline, CDR1 is DFQATT and CDR2 SNEGSKA (reference sequence). J lost 0 bases, V lost 6 bases, and 9 bases had no gene match. The CDR3 coding sequence is TGCAGTGCGGGAGCTAGCGGGGCGCACTCCTACGAGCAGTACTTC. It encodes CSAGASGAHSYEQYF.